These T cell receptor beta chains were read from a single sample in a study of naive and memory T cell subsets. TCRdb recomputed calls from the UMI-ligation and nested PCR reads with MiXCR, one row per CDR3 protein. The sample includes roughly 130,000 distinct CDR3 sequences, over 30% seen only once; the top ten take roughly 0.9%. The sample taken for sequencing was central memory CD4+ T cells from blood. The receptor set was obtained from a human donor in good health. Each CDR3 is given with its conserved first and last residue. Fields, in order: J gene, D gene, clone size, V gene, CDR3 DNA, CDR3 protein. A D gene is named only where the DNA matches it firmly. Clone size is shown for a subset of rows, as once, few, many or a class of expanded clone.

J gene: TRBJ2-3; D gene: NA; clone size: few; V gene: TRBV6-1; CDR3 DNA: TGTGCCAGCAGTGAAGCGACAGCCGGTACGCAGTATTTT; CDR3 protein: CASSEATAGTQYF
J gene: TRBJ1-1; D gene: NA; clone size: NA; V gene: TRBV29-1; CDR3 DNA: TGCAGCGCCTCCGGGGCCAGCAACACTGAAGCTTTCTTT; CDR3 protein: CSASGASNTEAFF
J gene: TRBJ2-1; D gene: NA; clone size: NA; V gene: TRBV14; CDR3 DNA: TGTGCCAGCAGCCTCACGGGACGGCGACTTTACAATGAGCAGTTCTTC; CDR3 protein: CASSLTGRRLYNEQFF
J gene: TRBJ2-3; D gene: TRBD2; clone size: few; V gene: TRBV4-1; CDR3 DNA: TGCGCCAGCCGTTGGCGGGAGGGATCCGATACGCAGTATTTT; CDR3 protein: CASRWREGSDTQYF
J gene: TRBJ2-4; D gene: NA; clone size: many; V gene: TRBV20-1; CDR3 DNA: TGCAGTGCTAGAGTTTCGGAGAAAGACATTCAGTACTTC; CDR3 protein: CSARVSEKDIQYF
J gene: TRBJ2-2; D gene: NA; clone size: few; V gene: TRBV4-1; CDR3 DNA: TGCGCCAGCAGCCAAGTGGGACGGAGAGGGGCCGGGGAGCTGTTTTTT; CDR3 protein: CASSQVGRRGAGELFF
J gene: TRBJ2-5; D gene: NA; clone size: NA; V gene: TRBV28; CDR3 DNA: TGTGTCACGCGCCGGGGGGCAGGCCAAGAGACCCAGTACTTC; CDR3 protein: CVTRRGAGQETQYF
J gene: TRBJ1-1; D gene: NA; clone size: NA; V gene: TRBV18; CDR3 DNA: TGTGCCAGCTCACCACCGCTCAGAACAACTGAAGCTTTCTTT; CDR3 protein: CASSPPLRTTEAFF
J gene: TRBJ2-2; D gene: TRBD2; clone size: NA; V gene: TRBV6-1; CDR3 DNA: TGTGCCAGCAGTGAATTGACTAGCAGGACCGGGGAGCTGTTTTTT; CDR3 protein: CASSELTSRTGELFF
J gene: TRBJ2-3; D gene: TRBD2; clone size: NA; V gene: TRBV18; CDR3 DNA: TGTGCCAGCTCACCCGGACTAGCGGGGCTTTGGAGCACAGATACGCAGTATTTT; CDR3 protein: CASSPGLAGLWSTDTQYF
J gene: TRBJ2-1; D gene: TRBD2; clone size: once; V gene: TRBV11-2; CDR3 DNA: TGTGCCAGCAGCGTTAGCGGGAGGGCTACCAATGAGCAGTTCTTC; CDR3 protein: CASSVSGRATNEQFF
J gene: TRBJ2-7; D gene: TRBD1; clone size: few; V gene: TRBV6-6; CDR3 DNA: TGTGCCAGCAGAACCCAGGGGGCCGTTGTCTACGAGCAGTACTTC; CDR3 protein: CASRTQGAVVYEQYF
J gene: TRBJ2-3; D gene: NA; clone size: few; V gene: TRBV7-3; CDR3 DNA: TGTGCCAGCAGCTTCTTTACTAGCACAGATACGCAGTATTTT; CDR3 protein: CASSFFTSTDTQYF
J gene: TRBJ2-3; D gene: TRBD2; clone size: many; V gene: TRBV20-1; CDR3 DNA: TGCAGTGCTACAGACCCTGGGACTAGTCCCGATACGCAGTATTTT; CDR3 protein: CSATDPGTSPDTQYF
J gene: TRBJ2-5; D gene: NA; clone size: NA; V gene: TRBV7-2; CDR3 DNA: TGTGCCAGCAGACCGTTGGGGGCACAAGAGACCCAGTACTTC; CDR3 protein: CASRPLGAQETQYF
J gene: TRBJ2-1; D gene: NA; clone size: NA; V gene: TRBV5-1; CDR3 DNA: TGCGCCAGCAGCTTACTCGGGAGAGGCATCAATGAGCAGTTCTTC; CDR3 protein: CASSLLGRGINEQFF
J gene: TRBJ2-5; D gene: TRBD2; clone size: many; V gene: TRBV12-3/TRBV12-4; CDR3 DNA: TGTGCCAGCAGAAAGGGACTAGCGGAAGTGAAGACCCAGTACTTC; CDR3 protein: CASRKGLAEVKTQYF
J gene: TRBJ2-7; D gene: NA; clone size: NA; V gene: TRBV14; CDR3 DNA: TGTGCCAGCAGCATTCCTTATAGCTACGAGCAGTACTTC; CDR3 protein: CASSIPYSYEQYF
J gene: TRBJ2-2; D gene: NA; clone size: few; V gene: TRBV6-1; CDR3 DNA: TGTGCCAGCAGTGAATCACAGAAAAACACCGGGGAGCTGTTTTTT; CDR3 protein: CASSESQKNTGELFF
J gene: TRBJ2-2; D gene: NA; clone size: NA; V gene: TRBV7-6; CDR3 DNA: TGTGCCAGCAGCCCCCTTGCGGGTGCGAACACCGGGGAGCTGTTTTTT; CDR3 protein: CASSPLAGANTGELFF
J gene: TRBJ1-2; D gene: NA; clone size: NA; V gene: TRBV5-4; CDR3 DNA: TGTGCCAGCAGCTCATTCCGGGTTGGCCTAAGACGGTATGGCTACACCTTC; CDR3 protein: CASSSFRVGLRRYGYTF
J gene: TRBJ2-3; D gene: TRBD1; clone size: few; V gene: TRBV5-1; CDR3 DNA: TGCGCCAGCAGCCAAATCACAGGGGGCCCTAGCACAGATACGCAGTATTTT; CDR3 protein: CASSQITGGPSTDTQYF
J gene: TRBJ2-4; D gene: NA; clone size: few; V gene: TRBV7-2; CDR3 DNA: TGTGCCAGCAGTATAACCATCAAAGACAGGCAAAACATTCAGTACTTC; CDR3 protein: CASSITIKDRQNIQYF
J gene: TRBJ2-7; D gene: NA; clone size: once; V gene: TRBV20-1; CDR3 DNA: TGCAGTGCTAGAGACGGGGTGGTCTACGAGCAGTACTTC; CDR3 protein: CSARDGVVYEQYF
J gene: TRBJ2-7; D gene: NA; clone size: few; V gene: TRBV3-1; CDR3 DNA: TGTGCCAGCAGACGGGGACTGACCTACGAGCAGTACTTC; CDR3 protein: CASRRGLTYEQYF
J gene: TRBJ2-3; D gene: NA; clone size: NA; V gene: TRBV19; CDR3 DNA: TGTGCCAGTAGTATAGAGGAGGCCCAAAAACAGTATTTT; CDR3 protein: CASSIEEAQKQYF
J gene: TRBJ2-3; D gene: NA; clone size: NA; V gene: TRBV5-4; CDR3 DNA: TGTGCCAGCACCCTCTTCGAATCAGGCACAGATACGCAGTATTTT; CDR3 protein: CASTLFESGTDTQYF
J gene: TRBJ1-6; D gene: TRBD1; clone size: once; V gene: TRBV6-5; CDR3 DNA: TGTGCCAGCAGTTACACCGGGACAGGGACGGGATATAATTCACCCCTCCACTTT; CDR3 protein: CASSYTGTGTGYNSPLHF